These 14 T cell receptor beta chains came from one sample sequenced in a study of CD8+CD57+ T cells in acquired aplastic anemia. All sequencing subjects had displayed CD8+CD57+ cell expansion on flow cytometry. The template used for profiling TCR beta VDJ and CDR3 was genomic DNA. TCRdb used MiXCR to reprocess the reads, holding one entry per CDR3 protein. In the table there are around 200,000 distinct CDR3 sequences, approximately 50% of which are singletons. The source material was sorted CD4+, CD8+, or CD8+CD57+ T cells (not recorded which) from PBMCs. The receptors come from a human donor with aplastic anemia.

This clonotype was counted many times. This sequence joins TRBV7-2 and TRBJ2-7, with 8 positions matching TRBD2. Losses at the gene ends were 6 bases for V and 7 bases for J; bases not matched to a gene: 14. Germline V lookup: CDR1 SGHTA, CDR2 FQGNSA. This CDR3 comprises 15 residues. In nucleotides, the CDR3 is TGTGCCAGCAGTTTCAAAGGGCGGGGGGAGAGTGAGCAGTACTTC. Protein sequence: CASSFKGRGESEQYF.

The genes are TRBV20-1 and TRBJ1-1; D is unclear. The V end was cut by 5 bases, the J end by 5 bases, with 12 bases between. This CDR3 is 12 amino acids long. Germline V gene lookup returns CDR1 DFQATT and CDR2 SNEGSKA (reference sequence). The CDR3 DNA sequence: TGCAGTGCTCCCCGATCGAGGACTGAAGCTTTCTTT. Translation gives CSAPRSRTEAFF.

The rearrangement joins TRBV10-3 to TRBJ1-1; 9 bases are shared with TRBD1. CDR3 length: 14 residues. Per the germline V gene, CDR1 is ENHRY and CDR2 is SYGVKD. The trim removed 3 bases at V and 5 bases at J, leaving 4 bases unmatched. The CDR3 loop is CAISDGQGRTEAFF. The CDR3 DNA reads as TGTGCCATCAGTGACGGACAGGGGAGGACTGAAGCTTTCTTT.

This clonotype was seen a handful of times. The chain has TRBV10-3 and TRBJ1-2, with D unclear. The CDR3 loop spans 13 amino acids. The V gene's germline CDR1 is ENHRY and CDR2 SYGVKD. Trimming removed 7 bases from V and 0 bases from J, with 9 bases in between. The CDR3 region is CAIMSTANYGYTF. In DNA form, the CDR3 reads TGTGCCATCATGAGCACCGCTAACTATGGCTACACCTTC.

This clonotype has more than one count but fewer than ten. The chain has TRBV25-1 and TRBJ2-6; possible D gene TRBD2, 5 bases. The V end was cut by 8 bases, the J end by 4 bases, with 6 bases between. The germline gives CDR1 MGHDK, CDR2 SYGVNS. The CDR3 runs 12 residues. The CDR3 coding sequence is TGTGCCAGCCGGGGAGGGGCCAACGTCCTGACTTTC. This codes for CASRGGANVLTF.

About this clonotype itself: This likely comes from a read error, as the CDR3 has no conserved phenylalanine or tryptophan at its end. The limits of the CDR3 on the DNA are not certain, so only TCRdb's listed CDR3 is given. The chain employs TRBV24-1 and TRBJ2-1; the D segment call TRBD2 is taken from the table without a DNA check. 10 amino acids form the CDR3, both terminal residues included. Looked up from germline, CDR1 is KGHDR and CDR2 is SFDVKD. The CDR3 region is CATSDRPWRV.

Within the sample, this clonotype is medium-sized. This chain links TRBV10-3 with TRBJ1-5; 7 bases line up with TRBD1. The CDR3 spans 15 residues. With 2 bases clipped from V and 2 bases from J, the junction kept 3 bases outside the gene matches. CDR1 and CDR2 from the germline V gene are ENHRY and SYGVKD. The CDR3 region is CAISEAGTGNQPQHF. The CDR3, as DNA: TGTGCCATCAGTGAGGCAGGGACAGGCAATCAGCCCCAGCATTTT.

The V gene is TRBV29-1, the J gene TRBJ2-3, with TRBD1 identical over 9 bases. The V gene's germline CDR1 is SQVTM and CDR2 ANQGSEA. The CDR3 runs 12 residues. V lost 4 bases, J lost 11 bases, and 7 bases stayed unmatched. The CDR3 protein is CSVAGQGYEQYF. DNA of the CDR3: TGCAGCGTTGCCGGACAGGGGTACGAGCAGTATTTT.

For this clonotype: At one boundary the junction diverges from the germline segment, which might be a read error. The genes are TRBV5-3 and TRBJ2-5, with no clear D. TRBV5-3 falls under the ORF class, with uncertain function. The CDR3 is made up of 13 amino acids. The CDR3 region has the DNA TGTGCCAGCAGCTTGATACCCCAAGAGACCCAGTACTTC. Its protein is CASSLIPQETQYF.

Remarks on this clonotype: Likely a read error: the CDR3 ends without its conserved phenylalanine or tryptophan. The rearrangement uses TRBV7-2 and TRBJ2-7; TRBD1 aligns across 8 bases. Per the germline V gene, CDR1 is SGHTA and CDR2 is FQGNSA. J gave up 4 bases and V 0 bases, and 5 bases lay outside the gene matches. The CDR3 runs to 15 residues. The CDR3 region is CASSLAWTGSYEQYL. The CDR3 nucleotides read TGTGCCAGCAGCTTAGCTTGGACAGGGTCATACGAGCAGTACCTC.

Remarks on this clonotype: A much larger clone lies a single base off, so this may be a read error. The chain couples TRBV5-1 to TRBJ1-2; D gene uncertain. The CDR3 sequence is 13 residues long. The germline CDR1 and CDR2 sequences are SGHRS and YFSETQ. The DNA for the CDR3 is TGCGCCAGCAGCTTTTCCTCCCCCTATGGCTTCACCTTC. Protein product: CASSFSSPYGFTF.

The chain combines TRBV20-1 with TRBJ2-7; D possibly matches TRBD1 or TRBD2 (5 bases each). In germline, CDR1 is DFQATT, CDR2 SNEGSKA (reference sequence). The CDR3 runs 16 residues. V was trimmed by 6 bases and J by 1 base, leaving 22 bases between them. CDR3 bases: TGCAGTGCCACCAGTGACCCCGGGACGGATTCCTACGAGCAGTACTTC. Protein product: CSATSDPGTDSYEQYF.

This clonotype showed up many times. The gene calls are TRBV11-2 and TRBJ2-7; D is ambiguous. From germline, CDR1 is SGHAT and CDR2 FQNNGV. Trimming took 0 bases from V and 0 from J, leaving 6 bases between them. The CDR3 has 14 amino acids. The CDR3 region has the DNA TGTGCCAGCAGCTTAGATCAGCCCTCCTACGAGCAGTACTTC. Translating it yields CASSLDQPSYEQYF.

Many counts were recorded for this clonotype. This chain uses TRBV5-1 with TRBJ1-1, with 7 bases matching TRBD1. This CDR3 is 15 amino acids long. Germline-derived CDR1 and CDR2 are SGHRS and YFSETQ. After removal of 4 bases from V and 10 bases from J, the junction contained 16 bases not matched to a gene. The CDR3 nucleotides read TGCGCCAGCAGCCAGATTTCCGACAGGGCCTATGGAGCTTTCTTT. This translates into CASSQISDRAYGAFF. Filled out from reference TRBV5-1 and TRBJ1-1, the complete variable domain reads KAGVTQTPRYLIKTRGQQVTLSCSPISGHRSVSWYQQTPGQGLQFLFEYFSETQRNKGNFPGRFSGRQFSNSRSEMNVSTLELGDSALYLCASSQISDRAYGAFFGQGTRLTVV.